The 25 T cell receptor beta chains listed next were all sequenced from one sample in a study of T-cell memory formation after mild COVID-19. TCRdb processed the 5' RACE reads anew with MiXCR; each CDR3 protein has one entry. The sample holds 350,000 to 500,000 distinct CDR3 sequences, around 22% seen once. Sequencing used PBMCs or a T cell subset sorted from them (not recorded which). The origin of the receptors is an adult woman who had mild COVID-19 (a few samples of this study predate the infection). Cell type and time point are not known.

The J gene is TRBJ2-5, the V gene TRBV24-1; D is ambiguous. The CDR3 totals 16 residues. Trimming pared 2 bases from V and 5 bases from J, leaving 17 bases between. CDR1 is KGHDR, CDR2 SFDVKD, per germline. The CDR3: CATSDSPAGFLETQYF. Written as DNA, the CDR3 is TGTGCCACCAGTGATTCCCCTGCCGGGTTTTTGGAGACCCAGTACTTC.

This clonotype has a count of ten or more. The CDR3 is CASSVRGSPGTGELFF. The CDR3 region has the DNA TGTGCCAGCAGCGTCAGGGGGAGCCCGGGGACCGGGGAGCTGTTTTTT. The chain links TRBV9 to TRBJ2-2; 7 positions agree with TRBD1. J gave up 5 bases and V 2 bases, and 9 bases lay outside the gene matches. Germline V gives CDR1 SGDLS, CDR2 YYNGEE. The CDR3 runs to 16 residues.

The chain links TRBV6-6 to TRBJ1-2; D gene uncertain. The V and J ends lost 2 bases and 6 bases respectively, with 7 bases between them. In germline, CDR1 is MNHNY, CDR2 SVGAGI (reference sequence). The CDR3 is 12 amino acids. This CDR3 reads CASSYRENGYTF. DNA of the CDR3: TGTGCCAGCAGTTACAGGGAGAATGGCTACACCTTC.

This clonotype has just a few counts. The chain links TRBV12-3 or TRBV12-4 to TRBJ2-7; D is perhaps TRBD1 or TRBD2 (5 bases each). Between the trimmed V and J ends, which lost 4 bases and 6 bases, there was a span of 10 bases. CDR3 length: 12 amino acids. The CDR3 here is CASSWGPAEQYF. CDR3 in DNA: TGTGCCAGCAGTTGGGGACCTGCCGAGCAGTACTTC.

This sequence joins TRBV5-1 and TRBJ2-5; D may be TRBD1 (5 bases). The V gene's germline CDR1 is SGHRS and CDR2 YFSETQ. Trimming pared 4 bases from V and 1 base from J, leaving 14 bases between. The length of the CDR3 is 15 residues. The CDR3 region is CASSLTPGPQETQYF. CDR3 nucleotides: TGCGCCAGCAGCCTGACACCAGGGCCCCAAGAGACCCAGTACTTC.

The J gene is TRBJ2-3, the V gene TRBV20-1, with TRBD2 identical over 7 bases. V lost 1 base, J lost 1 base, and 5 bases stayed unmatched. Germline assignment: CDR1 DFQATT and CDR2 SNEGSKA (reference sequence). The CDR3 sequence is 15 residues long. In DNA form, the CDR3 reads TGCAGTGCTAGAGCCCGACGGGGGGGCACAGATACGCAGTATTTT. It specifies CSARARRGGTDTQYF.

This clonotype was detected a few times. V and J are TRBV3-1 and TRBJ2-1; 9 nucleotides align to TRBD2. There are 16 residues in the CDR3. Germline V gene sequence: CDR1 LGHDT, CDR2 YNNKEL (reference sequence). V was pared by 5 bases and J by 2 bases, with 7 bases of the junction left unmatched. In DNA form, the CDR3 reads TGTGCCAGCAGCTTAGCGGGGGCCAGCCCCTACAATGAGCAGTTCTTC. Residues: CASSLAGASPYNEQFF.

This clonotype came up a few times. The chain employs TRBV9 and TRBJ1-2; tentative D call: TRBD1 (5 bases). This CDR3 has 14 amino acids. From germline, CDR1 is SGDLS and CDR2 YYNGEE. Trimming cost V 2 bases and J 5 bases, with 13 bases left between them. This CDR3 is CASSVQGGDYGYTF. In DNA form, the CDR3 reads TGTGCCAGCAGCGTTCAAGGAGGGGATTATGGCTACACCTTC.

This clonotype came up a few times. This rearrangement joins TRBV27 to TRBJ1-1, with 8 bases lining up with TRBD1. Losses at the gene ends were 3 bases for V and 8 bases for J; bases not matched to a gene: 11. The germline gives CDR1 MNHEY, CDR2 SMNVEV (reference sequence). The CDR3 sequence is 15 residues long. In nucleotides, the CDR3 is TGTGCCAGCAGTTTCTCCCCAGGGGGCGCGGGGGAAGCTTTCTTT. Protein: CASSFSPGGAGEAFF.

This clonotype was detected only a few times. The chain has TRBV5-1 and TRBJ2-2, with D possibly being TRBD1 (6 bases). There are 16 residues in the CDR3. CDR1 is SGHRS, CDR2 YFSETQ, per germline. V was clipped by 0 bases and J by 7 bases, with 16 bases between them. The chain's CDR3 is CASSLGDRIHGGELFF. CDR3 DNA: TGCGCCAGCAGCTTGGGTGACAGGATTCACGGCGGGGAGCTGTTTTTT.

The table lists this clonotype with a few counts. This CDR3 is CASMSGSGEQYF. The DNA of the CDR3 is TGTGCCAGCATGTCGGGTAGCGGCGAGCAGTACTTC. The genes are TRBV6-2 or TRBV6-3 and TRBJ2-7, with a tentative D call TRBD2 (6 bases). Trimming removed 7 bases from V and 6 bases from J, with 13 bases in between. CDR1 and CDR2 from the germline V gene are MNHEY and SVGEGT. This CDR3 has 12 amino acids.

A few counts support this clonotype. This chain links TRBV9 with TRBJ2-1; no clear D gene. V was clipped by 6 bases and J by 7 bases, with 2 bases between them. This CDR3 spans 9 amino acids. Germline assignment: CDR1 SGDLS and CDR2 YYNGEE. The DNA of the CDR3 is TGTGCCAGCATAAATGAGCAGTTCTTC. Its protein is CASINEQFF.

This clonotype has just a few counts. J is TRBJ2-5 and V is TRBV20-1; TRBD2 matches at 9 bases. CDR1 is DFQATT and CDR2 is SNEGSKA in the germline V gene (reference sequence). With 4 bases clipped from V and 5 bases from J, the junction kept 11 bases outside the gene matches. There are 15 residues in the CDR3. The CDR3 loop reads CSAIAPSGDTETQYF. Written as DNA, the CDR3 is TGCAGTGCTATTGCCCCTAGCGGGGACACGGAGACCCAGTACTTC.

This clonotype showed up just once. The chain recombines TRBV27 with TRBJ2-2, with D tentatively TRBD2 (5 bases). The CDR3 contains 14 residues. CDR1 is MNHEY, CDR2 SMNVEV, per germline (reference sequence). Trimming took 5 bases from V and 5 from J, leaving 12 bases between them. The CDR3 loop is CASSVLRGTGELFF. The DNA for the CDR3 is TGTGCCAGCAGTGTTTTAAGAGGGACCGGGGAGCTGTTTTTT.

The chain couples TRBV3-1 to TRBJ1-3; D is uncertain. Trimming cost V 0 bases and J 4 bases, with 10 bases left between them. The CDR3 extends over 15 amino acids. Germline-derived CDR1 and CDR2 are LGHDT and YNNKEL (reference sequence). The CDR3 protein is CASSQDHRPGNTIYF. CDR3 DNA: TGTGCCAGCAGCCAAGATCACCGTCCAGGAAACACCATATATTTT.

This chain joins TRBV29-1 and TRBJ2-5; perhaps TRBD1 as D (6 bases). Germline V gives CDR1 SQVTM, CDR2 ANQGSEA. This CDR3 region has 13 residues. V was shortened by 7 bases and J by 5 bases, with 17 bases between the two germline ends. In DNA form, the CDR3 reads TGCAGCGCCACTTCCAGGGGAGCGGAGACCCAGTACTTC. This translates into CSATSRGAETQYF.

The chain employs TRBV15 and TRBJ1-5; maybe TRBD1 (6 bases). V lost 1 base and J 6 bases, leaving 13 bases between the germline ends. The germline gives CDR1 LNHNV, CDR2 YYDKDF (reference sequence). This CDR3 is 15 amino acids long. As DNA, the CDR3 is TGTGCCACCAGCAGAGCCACAGGGAAGCGTCAGCCCCAGCATTTT. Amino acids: CATSRATGKRQPQHF.

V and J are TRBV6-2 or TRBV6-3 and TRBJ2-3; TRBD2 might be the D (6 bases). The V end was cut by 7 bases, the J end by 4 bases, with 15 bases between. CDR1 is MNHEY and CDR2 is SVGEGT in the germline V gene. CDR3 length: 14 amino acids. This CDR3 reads CASTHAGGADTQYF. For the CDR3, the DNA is TGTGCCAGCACCCACGCGGGCGGGGCAGATACGCAGTATTTT.

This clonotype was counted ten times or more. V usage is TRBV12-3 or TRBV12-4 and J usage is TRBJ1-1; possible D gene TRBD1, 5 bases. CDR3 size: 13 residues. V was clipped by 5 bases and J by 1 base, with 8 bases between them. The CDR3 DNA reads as TGTGCCAGCAGTAGGGGAGAGAACACTGAAGCTTTCTTT. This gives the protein CASSRGENTEAFF.

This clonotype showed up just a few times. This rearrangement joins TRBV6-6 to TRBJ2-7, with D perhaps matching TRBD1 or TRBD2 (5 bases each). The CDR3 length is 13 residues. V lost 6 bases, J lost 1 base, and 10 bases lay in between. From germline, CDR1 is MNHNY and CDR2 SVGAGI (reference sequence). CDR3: CASSRDVSYEQYF. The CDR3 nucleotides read TGTGCCAGCAGCCGGGACGTATCCTACGAGCAGTACTTC.

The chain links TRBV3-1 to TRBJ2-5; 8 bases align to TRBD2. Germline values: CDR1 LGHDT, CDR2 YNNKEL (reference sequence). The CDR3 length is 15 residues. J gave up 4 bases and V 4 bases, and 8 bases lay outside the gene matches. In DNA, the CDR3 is TGTGCCAGCAGCCCCCCACGGGGGGGGCGAGAGACCCAGTACTTC. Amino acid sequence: CASSPPRGGRETQYF.

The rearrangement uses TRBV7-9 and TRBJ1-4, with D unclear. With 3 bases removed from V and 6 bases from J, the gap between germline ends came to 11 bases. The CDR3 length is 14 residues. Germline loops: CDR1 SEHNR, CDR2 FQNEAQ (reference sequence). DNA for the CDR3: TGTGCCAGCAGCTTTAAGGATATGGATGAAAAACTGTTTTTT. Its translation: CASSFKDMDEKLFF.

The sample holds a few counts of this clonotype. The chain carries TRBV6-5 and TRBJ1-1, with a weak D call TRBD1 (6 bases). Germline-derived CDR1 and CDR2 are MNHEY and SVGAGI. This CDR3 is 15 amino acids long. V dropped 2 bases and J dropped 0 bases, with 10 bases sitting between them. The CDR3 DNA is TGTGCCAGCAGTTACGGGGGGCTGATGAACACTGAAGCTTTCTTT. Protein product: CASSYGGLMNTEAFF.

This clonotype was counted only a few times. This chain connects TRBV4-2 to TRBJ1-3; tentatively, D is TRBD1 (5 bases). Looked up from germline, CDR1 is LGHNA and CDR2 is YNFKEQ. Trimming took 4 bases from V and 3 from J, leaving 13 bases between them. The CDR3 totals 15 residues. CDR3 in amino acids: CASSLERGGGNTIYF. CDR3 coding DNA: TGTGCCAGCAGCCTAGAGCGGGGCGGTGGAAACACCATATATTTT.

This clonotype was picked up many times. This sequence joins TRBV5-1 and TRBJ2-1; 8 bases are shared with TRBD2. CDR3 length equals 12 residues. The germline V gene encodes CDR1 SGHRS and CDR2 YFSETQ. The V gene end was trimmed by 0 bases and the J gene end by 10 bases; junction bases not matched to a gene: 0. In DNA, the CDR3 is TGCGCCAGCAGCTTGGTAGCGGGAGAGCAGTTCTTC. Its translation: CASSLVAGEQFF.